Given below is one TCR beta chain in context. Its specific antigen is unknown. Base quality data are lacking; no much larger clone is found one base away. This sample is drawn from a study of blood T cell repertoires in COVID-19 (dated by TCRdb to about 2020). Regarding the complete study: Samples from collaborators originated in the United States, Italy and Spain and spanned both the acute and convalescent phases of COVID-19. The material from the prospective study consisted of cDNA or gDNA derived from T cells, B-cell-depleted T cells, or PBMCs. Subjects who had been exposed to COVID-19, were actively infected with it, or had recovered from it provided the deeply sampled blood TCRbeta repertoires that made up the dataset. The repertoires were released in a freely available public database intended as a resource for research on the immune response to SARS-CoV-2. The samples were drawn from two sources: the first 160 participants of the ongoing ImmuneRACE study, and 950 to 1,500 subjects contributed by 6 global collaborators. Sample metadata almost always included a de-identified subject ID, COVID-19 status, age in years and sex. Where HLA class I and class II types were available, the types were taken from metadata supplied by the sample provider, not from assay-based typing. Study-wide findings and limitations: Clinical and demographic metadata were provided uncurated, with the amount varying by source and participant.

Whole blood was collected in K2EDTA tubes by collaborating institutions according to the institutions' own protocols. Collaborator samples were shipped for TCRbeta analysis as frozen whole blood, isolated PBMCs, or DNA extracted from either sample type. TCRbeta CDR3 regions were amplified from genomic DNA using the immunoSEQ Assay, a bias-controlled multiplex PCR. The paper's processing steps were these. Within the assay, amplification of reference gene primers was used to estimate how many nucleated cells each sample contained. Sequence reads were collapsed and filtered to measure the absolute abundance of every unique TCRbeta CDR3 rearrangement. Productive Simpson clonality was computed per sample as the square root of Simpson's diversity index over productive rearrangements. The immuneACCESS repertoire file appears here via TCRdb, limited to in-frame rearrangements. These files lack a portion of the clones; in checked studies, under half of the deficit traces to unresolved V genes, and the cause of the others is not known. From that table come the V and J calls and clone size; the DNA was used to work out D and trimming. The sample yields roughly 330,000 clones; roughly 88% were counted once. The ten largest make up roughly 4.1% of the sample.

This TCR derives from a woman aged 45-65 years with active or convalescent COVID-19. Material for sequencing was peripheral blood.

The CDR3 region reads CASSQQGARNTEAFF. Here is the DNA: TGTGCCAGTAGTCAGCAGGGGGCGAGAAACACTGAAGCTTTCTTT. The chain is made from TRBV19 and TRBJ1-1; the junction holds 8 bases that match TRBD1. The germline V gene (reference sequence) sets CDR1 to LNHDA and CDR2 to SQIVND. Unmatched junction bases come to 7, with V trimmed by 5 bases and J by 2 bases. From the cysteine through the phenylalanine, the CDR3 covers 15 amino acids. Only the CDR3 portion is preserved as DNA: 45 bases, with reading frame beginning at the first base.